Listed here is a single TCR beta chain. The antigen remains undetermined. The V end lost 7 bases, the J end lost 10 bases, and 11 bases lay between the germline ends. The germline gives CDR1 SGHAT, CDR2 FQNNGV. The CDR3 is made up of 11 amino acids. The data derive from a study of T cell responses to AZD1222 COVID-19 vaccine. Study results and limitations: Researchers report vaccine-associated CD4 TCRs spanning spike, with dominance at 160-218 and 743-854.

The repertoire was sequenced with immunoSEQ multiplex PCR; TCRdb's copy has only in-frame clones and lacks some. Here the sample spans 65,000 to 70,000 clones, about nine tenths being singletons. This clonotype originated in an adult in good health. The J gene is TRBJ2-1, the V gene TRBV11-2, with D possibly TRBD2 on 5 matching bases. Source: peripheral blood, taken on day 0 of AZD1222 vaccination. CDR3 residues: CASMYGKEQFF. The CDR3 nucleotides are TGTGCCAGCATGTACGGGAAAGAGCAGTTCTTC.